Listed below are T cell receptor beta chains from one sample, sequenced in a study of metastatic and nonmetastatic thyroid tumors. TCRdb re-called clones via MiXCR from the PCR reads. Of under 6,000 clones listed, more than 30% are singletons. Sequenced input: adjacent normal tissue. These receptors all stem from a female donor with papillary thyroid cancer or a benign thyroid nodule (not recorded which). Some clones in this sample may be carry-over from other donors' samples. The CDR3 runs from the conserved cysteine through the conserved F or W. Some rows have no size entry. The others give once, few or many, or a class for an expanded clone.

TRBV5-1,TRBJ2-7,medium-sized,CASSPSKNTYEQYF
TRBV13,TRBJ2-5,NA,CASSYPGQGAPRETQYF
TRBV6-5,TRBJ2-1,medium-sized,CASSYWETNEQFF
TRBV6-1,TRBJ1-1,NA,CASRRGSNTEAFF
TRBV20-1,TRBJ2-1,medium-sized,CSARVVTTYNEQFF
TRBV6-1,TRBJ2-6,few,CASSPMCVEFIGANVLTF
TRBV5-4,TRBJ2-3,medium-sized,CASSLDLAGTDTQYF
TRBV11-2,TRBJ2-1,NA,CASSPQLGASYNEQFF
TRBV11-3,TRBJ2-3,NA,CASSFGADTQYF
TRBV7-2,TRBJ1-2,NA,CASSSTGSGYTF
TRBV30,TRBJ2-5,NA,CAWSPRRRIQETQYF
TRBV12-3/TRBV12-4,TRBJ2-7,few,CASSPRTSSSGGEQYF
TRBV7-9,TRBJ2-7,NA,CASSLVGRAYEQYF
TRBV6-5,TRBJ1-2,few,CASSYSGGATGSGYTF
TRBV20-1,TRBJ2-7,NA,CSARDRLAGLLLTAEQYF
TRBV6-1,TRBJ1-1,NA,CASRETGTTEAFF
TRBV19,TRBJ1-2,medium-sized,CASSTPPGHYGYTF
TRBV12-3/TRBV12-4,TRBJ2-2,few,CASSIQGMGVGELFF
TRBV11-2,TRBJ2-1,NA,CASSYTSGSRNEQFF
TRBV6-8,TRBJ2-7,NA,CASSFHPLQDAPPTYEQYF
TRBV12-3/TRBV12-4,TRBJ1-2,few,CASSLIPQGRGYTF
TRBV19,TRBJ1-5,few,CASRPQGAVQPQHF
TRBV19,TRBJ2-2,few,CASDRGYTGELFF
TRBV20-1,TRBJ1-1,NA,CSARDPGRSDTEAFF
TRBV9,TRBJ2-6,NA,CASSPWTVANVPTF
TRBV5-6,TRBJ2-7,NA,CASSPGLGRYEQYF
TRBV7-2,TRBJ2-1,medium-sized,CASSPDSNEQFF